This T cell receptor (beta chain) was identified in a study of blood T cell repertoires in COVID-19. Study-wide background: COVID-19 samples collected from the United States, Italy and Spain covered acute and convalescent phases.

Trimming took off 2 bases at V and 4 bases at J, with 12 bases between the two ends. The CDR3 is 15 amino acids. Seattle-derived patients entered the study during active infection and were followed longitudinally. Produced via immunoSEQ multiplex PCR; TCRdb's table is partial and in-frame only. The sample includes 300,000 to 350,000 clones, approximately 90% seen only once; the top ten take 6.5% to 8%. Sequenced input: peripheral blood. V and J are TRBV23-1 and TRBJ1-5, with D perhaps matching TRBD1 (6 bases). TRBV23-1 is identified as an open reading frame with a role that is uncertain. This TCR came from a woman in her twenties or thirties with COVID-19, enrolled during active disease. This CDR3 reads CASSQNLRGNQPQHF. CDR3 nucleotide sequence: TGCGCCAGCAGTCAAAACCTTAGGGGGAATCAGCCCCAGCATTTT.